The 3 T cell receptor beta chains given below trace back to one sample, sequenced in a study of tumor-infiltrating lymphocytes in primary liver carcinoma. Researchers generated TCR beta cDNA from roughly 510 ng of total RNA, relying on a constant-region primer. Three nested multiplex PCR rounds, a slightly modified ARM-PCR, produced the libraries for TCR beta. The first two PCR rounds used TRBV1-TRBV30 forward primers with a C-beta reverse primer, roughly 10 cycles each. MiXCR, applied by TCRdb to the multiplex PCR reads, yields one record per CDR3 protein. The sample holds approximately 310,000 distinct CDR3 sequences, around three fifths seen once. Extraction also yielded germline DNA, while blood RNA was obtained from unsorted whole blood. The specimen was peripheral blood. The source of these receptors is a man aged 40-50 years with primary liver carcinoma and hepatitis B virus infection.

Many counts were recorded for this clonotype. The chain employs TRBV6-1 and TRBJ1-1, with D unclear. Per the germline V gene, CDR1 is MNHNS and CDR2 is SASEGT. This CDR3 has 14 amino acids. The V and J ends lost 8 bases and 0 bases respectively, with 13 bases between them. CDR3 protein: CASPDPAMNTEAFF. DNA of the CDR3: TGTGCCAGCCCTGACCCTGCCATGAACACTGAAGCTTTCTTT.

This clonotype was recorded many times. The chain has TRBV4-2 and TRBJ2-7; TRBD2 matches at 7 bases. Germline V gives CDR1 LGHNA, CDR2 YNFKEQ. V gave up 3 bases and J gave up 2 bases; unmatched junction bases: 16. The CDR3 consists of 18 residues. As DNA, the CDR3 is TGTGCCAGCAGCCATCAACCTCTGGGGGGGTTCTGGGCCTACGAGCAGTACTTC. Translated: CASSHQPLGGFWAYEQYF.

The chain employs TRBV18 and TRBJ1-5; no definite D call. Germline V gene data show CDR1 as KGHSH and CDR2 as LQKENI. This CDR3 spans 14 amino acids. V gave up 2 bases and J gave up 0 bases, with 5 bases separating them. The CDR3 nucleotides read TGTGCCAGCTCACCAGTCAGTAGCAATCAGCCCCAGCATTTT. It specifies CASSPVSSNQPQHF.